The 19 T cell receptor beta chains given below trace back to one sample, sequenced in a study of PD-L1 blockade in urothelial cancer. Repertoires were generated with immunoSEQ multiplex PCR, while TCRdb's copy carries only in-frame clones and drops some. The data show 35,000 to 55,000 clones, about 80% seen once. The sample consisted of PBMCs, taken around atezolizumab (anti-PD-L1) treatment. These TCRs come from a man between 65 and 85 years old with urothelial cancer.

The chain is built from TRBV21-1 and TRBJ2-7; the D call of TRBD1 is as the table states it, not checked on the DNA. TRBV21-1 is tagged as a pseudogene. CDR3 length: 16 residues. The CDR3 protein is CASSKRSDRDAYEQYF. DNA for the CDR3: TGTGCCAGCAGCAAACGGTCCGACAGAGACGCTTACGAGCAGTACTTC.

The V and J genes are TRBV6-1 and TRBJ1-2; TRBD1 aligns across 9 bases. The trim removed 7 bases at V and 8 bases at J, leaving 8 bases unmatched. Germline V lookup: CDR1 MNHNS, CDR2 SASEGT. There are 13 residues in the CDR3. The CDR3 DNA follows: TGTGCCAGCAATACCGGGACAGGGCAGGGCTACACCTTC. It translates to CASNTGTGQGYTF.

Written as DNA, the CDR3 is TGTGCCAGCAGTTACGCAGGGCGCAATCAGCCCCAGCATTTT. Amino acid sequence: CASSYAGRNQPQHF. The V call is TRBV6-5, the J call TRBJ1-5; possibly TRBD1 for D (5 bases). Germline V CDR1 and CDR2: MNHEY, SVGAGI. V shed 2 bases and J shed 2 bases, with 7 bases lying between them. CDR3 length: 14 residues.

The chain links TRBV7-2 to TRBJ2-1; tentative D call: TRBD2 (5 bases). The CDR3 is made up of 13 amino acids. Trimming left V 5 bases short and J 5 bases short, with 10 bases between. Germline V gene data show CDR1 as SGHTA and CDR2 as FQGNSA. Written as DNA, the CDR3 is TGTGCCAGCAGCAAGGGAGCCCACAATGAGCAGTTCTTC. Its protein is CASSKGAHNEQFF.

V is TRBV7-9 and J is TRBJ1-4; D is perhaps TRBD1 (5 bases). From germline, CDR1 is SEHNR and CDR2 FQNEAQ (reference sequence). V was clipped by 5 bases and J by 7 bases, with 17 bases between them. This CDR3 has 15 residues. CDR3: CASSPHLGGGEKLFF. The CDR3 bases are TGTGCCAGCAGCCCCCATCTCGGGGGTGGTGAAAAACTGTTTTTT.

This rearrangement joins TRBV6-4 to TRBJ2-7; 7 positions agree with TRBD1. The CDR3 covers 14 residues. Looked up from germline, CDR1 is MRHNA and CDR2 is SNTAGT. J gave up 4 bases and V 6 bases, and 9 bases lay outside the gene matches. In DNA form, the CDR3 reads TGTGCCAGCAGGAGGGGGCTGAGCCCGTACGAGCAGTACTTC. The encoded protein is CASRRGLSPYEQYF.

V gene TRBV6-1 combines with J gene TRBJ1-5, with a possible D match to TRBD1 (6 bases). Trimming removed 7 bases from V and 4 bases from J, with 11 bases in between. In germline, CDR1 is MNHNS, CDR2 SASEGT. This CDR3 has 13 amino acids. The CDR3: CASMGHINQPQHF. The CDR3 DNA follows: TGTGCCAGCATGGGACACATTAATCAGCCCCAGCATTTT.

The chain couples TRBV29-1 to TRBJ2-7, with 7 bases identical to TRBD2. The CDR3 sequence is 13 residues long. Germline trimming cut 6 bases from V and 2 bases from J; bases unmatched to any gene: 7. Germline V gene data show CDR1 as SQVTM and CDR2 as ANQGSEA. The CDR3 bases are TGCAGCGTGCTACTAGCGCAACCCTACGAGCAGTACTTC. Protein: CSVLLAQPYEQYF.

The chain links TRBV29-1 to TRBJ1-2; D is ambiguous. The germline gives CDR1 SQVTM, CDR2 ANQGSEA. The CDR3 length is 11 residues. V lost 4 bases, J lost 8 bases, and 11 bases lay in between. The CDR3 DNA follows: TGCAGCGTTGGACCGGAGGACGGCTACACCTTC. The encoded protein is CSVGPEDGYTF.

This clone was seen more than once but under ten times. The rearrangement joins TRBV2 to TRBJ1-2, with no clear D. The CDR3 runs to 13 residues. Between the trimmed V and J ends, which lost 4 bases and 7 bases, there was a span of 13 bases. Germline loops: CDR1 SNHLY, CDR2 FYNNEI. DNA of the CDR3: TGTGCCAGCAGTGGGGATCCGGAGGGTGGCTACACCTTC. Its translation is CASSGDPEGGYTF.

This chain links TRBV5-1 with TRBJ2-3, with TRBD2 matching 13 bases. The ends lost 0 bases at V and 1 base at J; junction bases unmatched: 5. CDR3 length: 18 residues. Germline-derived CDR1 and CDR2 are SGHRS and YFSETQ. The CDR3 DNA sequence: TGCGCCAGCAGCTTGGGGGGGACTAGCGGGATTCGCACAGATACGCAGTATTTT. Protein: CASSLGGTSGIRTDTQYF. Full variable domain (rest looked up from reference TRBV5-1 and TRBJ2-3): KAGVTQTPRYLIKTRGQQVTLSCSPISGHRSVSWYQQTPGQGLQFLFEYFSETQRNKGNFPGRFSGRQFSNSRSEMNVSTLELGDSALYLCASSLGGTSGIRTDTQYFGPGTRLTVL.

J is TRBJ2-1 and V is TRBV11-3, with TRBD2 identical over 13 bases. V dropped 4 bases and J dropped 8; count of bases not matched to a gene: 11. The germline gives CDR1 SGHNT, CDR2 YENEEA. The CDR3 runs 17 residues. The CDR3, as DNA: TGTGCCAGCAGCTCGGGGGGACTAGCGGGATCTTCCCATGAGCAGTTCTTC. It is translated as CASSSGGLAGSSHEQFF.

The chain joins TRBV28 to TRBJ1-2; D might be TRBD1 (5 bases). There are 15 residues in the CDR3. Germline V lookup: CDR1 MDHEN, CDR2 SYDVKM. V lost 5 bases and J lost 0, with 13 bases in between. Here the CDR3 DNA reads TGTGCCAGCAGTCTGGGCGGGACCCCTAACTATGGCTACACCTTC. Protein sequence: CASSLGGTPNYGYTF.

This clone was seen a few times. The V gene is TRBV11-2, the J gene TRBJ2-1; TRBD1 aligns across 7 bases. CDR3 length: 14 residues. After removal of 3 bases from V and 3 bases from J, the junction contained 2 bases not matched to a gene. Germline V gives CDR1 SGHAT, CDR2 FQNNGV. Here the CDR3 reads CASSFGTVYNEQFF. The CDR3 coding sequence is TGTGCCAGCAGCTTTGGGACAGTCTACAATGAGCAGTTCTTC.

This chain uses TRBV5-1 with TRBJ1-4; 11 bases are a match to TRBD1. This CDR3 comprises 14 residues. Germline assignment: CDR1 SGHRS and CDR2 YFSETQ. Trimming removed 4 bases from V and 8 bases from J; junction bases left unmatched: 4. This CDR3 reads CASSPGTGGEKLFF. For the CDR3, the DNA is TGCGCCAGCAGCCCCGGGACAGGGGGAGAAAAACTGTTTTTT. The entire variable domain, with the rest obtained from reference TRBV5-1 and TRBJ1-4, is as follows: KAGVTQTPRYLIKTRGQQVTLSCSPISGHRSVSWYQQTPGQGLQFLFEYFSETQRNKGNFPGRFSGRQFSNSRSEMNVSTLELGDSALYLCASSPGTGGEKLFFGSGTQLSVL.

The chain has TRBV4-1 and TRBJ2-1, with 7 bases lining up with TRBD1. Germline lookup yields CDR1 MGHRA and CDR2 YSYEKL. The CDR3 runs 16 residues. V shed 3 bases and J 13 bases; nucleotides not matched to a gene: 18. The CDR3 loop is CASSQTLSRTGEPQFF. For the CDR3, the DNA is TGCGCCAGCAGCCAGACCCTATCCCGGACAGGAGAACCACAGTTCTTC.

V gene TRBV6-1 combines with J gene TRBJ1-5; possible D gene TRBD1, 6 bases. V was shortened by 4 bases and J by 3 bases, with 10 bases between the two germline ends. Looked up from germline, CDR1 is MNHNS and CDR2 is SASEGT. The CDR3 extends over 14 amino acids. The CDR3 DNA follows: TGTGCCAGCAGTGCAGGGGACTACAATCAGCCCCAGCATTTT. Amino acids: CASSAGDYNQPQHF.

The rearrangement links TRBV6-5 to TRBJ2-2; TRBD1 aligns across 7 bases. With 6 bases clipped from V and 3 bases from J, the junction kept 4 bases outside the gene matches. From germline, CDR1 is MNHEY and CDR2 SVGAGI. The length of the CDR3 is 14 residues. In nucleotides, the CDR3 is TGTGCCAGCAGGAGGGGGCTGGACACCGGGGAGCTGTTTTTT. The encoded protein is CASRRGLDTGELFF.

This clone has only a few counts. The chain has TRBV27 and TRBJ1-1; a weak D match, TRBD1 (5 bases). V gave up 6 bases and J gave up 11 bases, with 16 bases separating them. This CDR3 is 12 amino acids long. CDR1 is MNHEY and CDR2 is SMNVEV in the germline V gene (reference sequence). The CDR3 sequence: CASRLQGGRAFF. The CDR3 coding sequence is TGTGCCAGCAGGCTTCAGGGAGGGAGGGCTTTCTTT.